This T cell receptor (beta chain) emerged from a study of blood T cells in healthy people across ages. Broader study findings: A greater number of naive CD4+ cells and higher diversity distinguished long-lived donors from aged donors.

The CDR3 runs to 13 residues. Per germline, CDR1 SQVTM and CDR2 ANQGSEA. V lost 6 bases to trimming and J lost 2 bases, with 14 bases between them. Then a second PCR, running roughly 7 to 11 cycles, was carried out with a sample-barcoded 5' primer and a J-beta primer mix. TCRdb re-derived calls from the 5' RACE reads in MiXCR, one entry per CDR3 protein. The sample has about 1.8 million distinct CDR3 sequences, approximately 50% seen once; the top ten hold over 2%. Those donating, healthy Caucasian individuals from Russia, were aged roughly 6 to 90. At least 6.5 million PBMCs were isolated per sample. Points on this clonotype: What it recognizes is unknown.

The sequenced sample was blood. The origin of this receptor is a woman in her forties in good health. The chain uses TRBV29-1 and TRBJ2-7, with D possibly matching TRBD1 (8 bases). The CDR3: CSVGQGGTYEQYF. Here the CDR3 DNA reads TGCAGCGTCGGACAGGGAGGGACCTACGAGCAGTACTTC.